The 27 T cell receptor beta chains presented below share a single source sample, sequenced in a study of cytomegalovirus exposure and HLA in healthy donors. The PCR ran on 60 Vbeta and 13 Jbeta primers. The table came from immunoSEQ multiplex PCR; TCRdb's copy has only in-frame clones and leaves some out. Of 120,000 or so clones in the sample, 75% were seen once. The specimen was PBMCs. These receptors all stem from a woman aged 45-60 years in good health and CMV-seronegative.

The CDR3 bases are TGCGCCAGCAGGGCGGGGGGCGCAGATACGCAGTATTTT. The encoded protein is CASRAGGADTQYF. The V call is TRBV4-1, the J call TRBJ2-3; TRBD2 aligns across 8 bases. The germline CDR1 and CDR2 sequences are MGHRA and YSYEKL. V trimming: 6 bases; J trimming: 4 bases; junction bases outside the gene matches: 3. The length of the CDR3 is 13 residues.

This clone showed up just a few times. This rearrangement joins TRBV18 to TRBJ2-3; 7 nucleotides line up with TRBD2. The junction had 10 bases not matched to a gene; V was cut back by 9 bases and J by 4 bases. The germline V gene encodes CDR1 KGHSH and CDR2 LQKENI. There are 14 residues in the CDR3. The CDR3 loop is CASSRTSTADTQYF. The CDR3 coding sequence is TGTGCCAGTAGTAGGACTAGTACCGCAGATACGCAGTATTTT.

The V gene is TRBV4-1, the J gene TRBJ2-3, with D perhaps matching TRBD2 (6 bases). Germline CDR1 and CDR2: MGHRA and YSYEKL. V was shortened by 0 bases and J by 4 bases, with 11 bases between the two germline ends. The CDR3 is 15 residues long. CDR3 coding DNA: TGCGCCAGCAGCCAAGATTTACGGGAGTCAGATACGCAGTATTTT. Amino acids: CASSQDLRESDTQYF.

The rearrangement links TRBV4-1 to TRBJ2-5; 8 bases align to TRBD1. CDR3 length: 18 amino acids. The germline V gene has CDR1 MGHRA and CDR2 YSYEKL. The V gene end was trimmed by 1 base and the J gene end by 0 bases; junction bases not matched to a gene: 10. The CDR3 loop is CASSQVLTGTGDQETQYF. CDR3 bases: TGCGCCAGCAGCCAAGTACTAACAGGGACAGGAGACCAAGAGACCCAGTACTTC.

The chain employs TRBV10-3 and TRBJ2-7; 13 bases fit TRBD2. The CDR3 extends over 16 amino acids. Germline loops: CDR1 ENHRY, CDR2 SYGVKD. V shed 8 bases, J shed 5 bases, and the junction held 12 bases outside the gene matches. Written as DNA, the CDR3 is TGTGCCATCCGTGCCGGGACTAGCGGGAAGACTAACGAGCAGTACTTC. It translates to CAIRAGTSGKTNEQYF.

This chain uses TRBV12-5 with TRBJ1-3, with 8 positions matching TRBD1. V was pared by 5 bases and J by 0 bases, with 9 bases of the junction left unmatched. CDR3 length: 17 residues. Germline assignment: CDR1 LGHNT and CDR2 FRNRAP. The CDR3 DNA is TGTGCTAGTGGTCGAGGGGACAGGACTTCCTCTGGAAACACCATATATTTT. Amino acids: CASGRGDRTSSGNTIYF.

V usage is TRBV4-2 and J usage is TRBJ2-3; D is undetermined. The germline CDR1 and CDR2 sequences are LGHNA and YNFKEQ. CDR3 length: 16 residues. Trimming removed 1 base at V and 2 bases at J, with 13 bases between. The CDR3 is CASSQGVDKNTDTQYF. DNA of the CDR3: TGTGCCAGCAGCCAAGGCGTTGACAAGAACACAGATACGCAGTATTTT.

The rearrangement uses TRBV21-1 and TRBJ1-5. TRBV21-1 is given as a pseudogene. The CDR3 extends over 10 amino acids. CDR3 nucleotide sequence: TGTGCCACCACCGGTCAGCCCCAGCATTTT. Its protein is CATTGQPQHF.

The sample holds a few counts of this clone. V gene TRBV11-2 combines with J gene TRBJ2-7; 10 bases match TRBD1. The germline CDR1 and CDR2 sequences are SGHAT and FQNNGV. The CDR3 is made up of 14 amino acids. The V and J ends lost 5 bases and 6 bases, in that order; junction bases with no gene match: 7. In nucleotides, the CDR3 is TGTGCCAGCAGCCCGTGGACAGGGGGAGGCGAGCAGTACTTC. Translated, it gives CASSPWTGGGEQYF.

A few counts support this clone. The chain uses TRBV2 and TRBJ1-5, with D perhaps matching TRBD1 (5 bases). Germline CDR1 and CDR2: SNHLY and FYNNEI. The V end lost 5 bases, the J end lost 0 bases, and 8 bases lay between the germline ends. The CDR3 is 14 residues long. CDR3 bases: TGTGCCAGCAGTAGGACATTTAGCAATCAGCCCCAGCATTTT. It specifies CASSRTFSNQPQHF.

The gene calls are TRBV7-2 and TRBJ2-7, with no clear D. The CDR3 has 12 amino acids. Germline V lookup: CDR1 SGHTA, CDR2 FQGNSA. The germline V and J ends were trimmed by 2 bases and 4 bases, with 6 bases remaining between them. The CDR3 reads CASSLNRYEQYF. In nucleotides, the CDR3 is TGTGCCAGCAGCTTAAATCGGTACGAGCAGTACTTC.

The rearrangement joins TRBV6-5 to TRBJ1-1; D is perhaps TRBD1 (5 bases). V was clipped by 6 bases and J by 6 bases, with 14 bases between them. The germline V gene has CDR1 MNHEY and CDR2 SVGAGI. CDR3 length: 13 residues. As DNA, the CDR3 is TGTGCCAGCAGCCCCTCTGGGGGGTCTGAAGCTTTCTTT. Translated, it gives CASSPSGGSEAFF.

A single count supports this clone. The V and J genes are TRBV18 and TRBJ2-2, with D unresolved. Germline values: CDR1 KGHSH, CDR2 LQKENI. This CDR3 comprises 12 residues. V lost 2 bases to trimming and J lost 7 bases, with 5 bases between them. CDR3 nucleotides: TGTGCCAGCTCACCAGGCGGCGGGGAGCTGTTTTTT. Protein: CASSPGGGELFF.

The gene calls are TRBV7-8 and TRBJ2-5; D is possibly TRBD1 (5 bases). The CDR3 runs 15 residues. Germline V gene sequence: CDR1 SGHVS, CDR2 FQNEAQ. V was clipped by 1 base and J by 5 bases, with 14 bases between them. The CDR3 coding sequence is TGTGCCAGCAGCTTAGGGGGCGTCAGGGCGGAGACCCAGTACTTC. The encoded protein is CASSLGGVRAETQYF.

This clone appeared a few times. V gene TRBV4-3 combines with J gene TRBJ1-6, with TRBD1 matching over 7 bases. Germline V CDR1 and CDR2: LGHNA, YSLEER. The CDR3 loop spans 15 amino acids. With V trimmed by 3 bases and J by 5 bases, 4 bases remained unmatched. Here the CDR3 DNA reads TGCGCCAGCAGCCACGCGGACAGGAATAATTCACCCCTCCACTTT. Protein sequence: CASSHADRNNSPLHF.

The genes are TRBV29-1 and TRBJ2-7, with 8 bases identical to TRBD2. The CDR3 is 15 residues long. In germline, CDR1 is SQVTM, CDR2 ANQGSEA. After removal of 6 bases from V and 7 bases from J, the junction contained 17 bases not matched to a gene. The CDR3 loop is CSVRTTSGRGGEQYF. The DNA of the CDR3 is TGCAGCGTCCGTACAACTAGCGGACGCGGAGGGGAGCAGTACTTC.

This chain joins TRBV23-1 and TRBJ2-7, with TRBD1 identical over 11 bases. TRBV23-1 has ORF status, its function being uncertain. The junction had 5 bases not matched to a gene; V was cut back by 0 bases and J by 1 base. This CDR3 contains 17 residues. The CDR3 DNA sequence: TGCGCCAGCAGTCAATCTGCCGGACAGGGGGCTTCCTACGAGCAGTACTTC. This codes for CASSQSAGQGASYEQYF.

The chain joins TRBV9 to TRBJ2-1; possibly TRBD1 for D (5 bases). This CDR3 is 14 amino acids long. Per the germline V gene, CDR1 is SGDLS and CDR2 is YYNGEE. V was shortened by 6 bases and J by 5 bases, with 15 bases between the two germline ends. This CDR3 reads CASNSQGGHNEQFF. CDR3 nucleotides: TGTGCCAGCAACAGCCAGGGTGGACACAATGAGCAGTTCTTC.

The genes are TRBV25-1 and TRBJ2-1, with TRBD2 matching over 8 bases. Germline CDR1 reads MGHDK; CDR2 reads SYGVNS. The CDR3 contains 14 residues. V dropped 8 bases and J dropped 6; count of bases not matched to a gene: 9. The chain's CDR3 is CASGAGGGVNEQFF. In DNA, the CDR3 is TGTGCCAGCGGGGCGGGAGGCGGGGTCAATGAGCAGTTCTTC.

The V gene is TRBV28, the J gene TRBJ2-5; 13 bases are shared with TRBD2. The better agreement between TRBJ2-7 and the DNA end casts doubt on the J call. The CDR3 contains 15 residues. CDR1 MDHEN and CDR2 SYDVKM come from the germline V gene. DNA for the CDR3: TGTGCCAGCAGGCCAACTAGCGGGAGGGCCCACGAGCAGTACTTC. Amino acid sequence: CASRPTSGRAHEQYF.

The chain has TRBV2 and TRBJ1-1; D is undetermined. The CDR3 extends over 13 amino acids. Between the trimmed V and J ends, which lost 4 bases and 5 bases, there was a span of 11 bases. Germline V gene data show CDR1 as SNHLY and CDR2 as FYNNEI. The CDR3 nucleotides read TGTGCCAGCAGTGTTACTATGGTGACTGAAGCTTTCTTT. Amino acids: CASSVTMVTEAFF.

This clone occurred once. V usage is TRBV28 and J usage is TRBJ1-1, with unresolved D. The CDR3 consists of 14 residues. Germline V lookup: CDR1 MDHEN, CDR2 SYDVKM. The V end was cut by 6 bases, the J end by 3 bases, with 14 bases between. CDR3 sequence reads: CASRSGAEYTEAFF. CDR3 DNA: TGTGCCAGCAGGAGCGGCGCGGAGTACACTGAAGCTTTCTTT.

J is TRBJ1-1 and V is TRBV7-2, with D perhaps TRBD1 (6 bases). CDR1 is SGHTA and CDR2 is FQGNSA in the germline V gene. The CDR3 consists of 17 residues. V dropped 5 bases and J dropped 0 bases, with 19 bases sitting between them. DNA for the CDR3: TGTGCCAGCAGCCCTAGTTTGGACAGTTTCATGAACACTGAAGCTTTCTTT. It codes for CASSPSLDSFMNTEAFF. The full variable domain, in which reference TRBV7-2 and TRBJ1-1 provide the parts outside the CDR3, is GAGVSQSPSNKVTEKGKDVELRCDPISGHTALYWYRQSLGQGLEFLIYFQGNSAPDKSGLPSDRFSAERTGGSVSTLTIQRTQQEDSAVYLCASSPSLDSFMNTEAFFGQGTRLTVV.

The chain joins TRBV5-1 to TRBJ2-5, with TRBD1 matching 9 bases. V gave up 2 bases and J gave up 6 bases; unmatched junction bases: 23. The CDR3 extends over 20 amino acids. From germline, CDR1 is SGHRS and CDR2 YFSETQ. The CDR3 loop is CASSFLFRQGGPMSQKTQYF. CDR3 in DNA: TGCGCCAGCAGCTTTCTTTTTAGACAGGGGGGTCCAATGAGTCAGAAGACCCAGTACTTC.

This chain's CDR3 is CASSQVVASVKLFF. Written as DNA, the CDR3 is TGCGCCAGCAGCCAAGTTGTAGCCTCTGTCAAACTGTTTTTT. The V gene is TRBV4-3, the J gene TRBJ1-4; D remains ambiguous. The germline gives CDR1 LGHNA, CDR2 YSLEER. V lost 1 base to trimming and J lost 11 bases, with 14 bases between them. The CDR3 runs 14 residues.

The V call is TRBV28, the J call TRBJ2-3; 12 bases align to TRBD2. The CDR3 is 15 residues long. Germline assignment: CDR1 MDHEN and CDR2 SYDVKM. With 5 bases clipped from V and 3 bases from J, the junction kept 3 bases outside the gene matches. The CDR3 nucleotides are TGTGCCAGCAGTCTAGCGGGAGGGCGGACAGATACGCAGTATTTT. Its protein product is CASSLAGGRTDTQYF.

The V gene is TRBV5-1, the J gene TRBJ2-7; 7 nucleotides line up with TRBD2. Germline V gives CDR1 SGHRS, CDR2 YFSETQ. The V gene end was trimmed by 7 bases and the J gene end by 7 bases; junction bases not matched to a gene: 14. The CDR3 contains 14 residues. For the CDR3, the DNA is TGCGCCAGCGCCCGAAGCGGGAATCTGGGGGAGCAGTACTTC. The encoded protein is CASARSGNLGEQYF.